A single sample is the source of the 17 T cell receptor beta chains below, sequenced in a study of T cell changes during pregnancy in multiple sclerosis. Profiled with immunoSEQ multiplex PCR; TCRdb holds only in-frame clones, not every one. The repertoire includes about 47,000 clones, roughly 93% of them detected once, and approximately 1.9% sits in the top ten. The specimen comprised peripheral blood, sampled in the second trimester of pregnancy. Receptor source: a female donor with multiple sclerosis, enrolled in a pregnancy study.

The DNA for the CDR3 is TGCGCCAGCAGCCTCCGATCCTCGGGGGCGGGAGGCGTCCTAGCCAAAAACATTCAGTACTTC. It codes for CASSLRSSGAGGVLAKNIQYF. The V and J genes are TRBV4-1 and TRBJ2-4; TRBD2 matches at 8 bases. Germline V gene data show CDR1 as MGHRA and CDR2 as YSYEKL. The CDR3 spans 21 residues. The junction had 20 bases not matched to a gene; V was cut back by 4 bases and J by 0 bases.

The chain couples TRBV11-2 to TRBJ2-1; a possible D gene is TRBD2 (5 bases). Germline V gene data show CDR1 as SGHAT and CDR2 as FQNNGV. The CDR3 covers 18 residues. The germline V and J ends were trimmed by 0 bases and 3 bases, with 18 bases remaining between them. DNA for the CDR3: TGTGCCAGCAGCTTAGAGGCTCTGGTTGGTGGAGGCTACAATGAGCAGTTCTTC. Protein sequence: CASSLEALVGGGYNEQFF.

The V and J genes are TRBV19 and TRBJ2-7; the match to TRBD1 covers 7 bases. CDR3 length: 13 residues. Germline-derived CDR1 and CDR2 are LNHDA and SQIVND (reference sequence). V was clipped by 7 bases and J by 5 bases; unmatched bases: 8. The CDR3 protein is CASKRQGSNEQYF. CDR3 DNA sequence: TGTGCCAGTAAGAGACAGGGCAGCAACGAGCAGTACTTC.

As to this clone: Mismatch with germline at one junction end may stem from a read error. This chain uses TRBV27 with TRBJ2-5; TRBD1 is a possible D gene (5 bases). CDR3 length: 9 residues. Germline lookup yields CDR1 MNHEY and CDR2 SMNVEV (reference sequence). CDR3 in amino acids: CASSLRVNF. As DNA, the CDR3 is TGTGCCAGCAGTCTCAGGGTGAACTTC.

The genes are TRBV6-6 and TRBJ2-7; TRBD2 aligns across 8 bases. Trimming took 11 bases from V and 3 from J; bases not matched to a gene: 6. The CDR3 totals 12 residues. Germline CDR1 and CDR2: MNHNY and SVGAGI (reference sequence). Here the CDR3 DNA reads TGTGCCGCACGGGAGGGGAGCTACGAGCAGTACTTC. Translation: CAAREGSYEQYF.

The chain recombines TRBV4-2 with TRBJ2-7; D is perhaps TRBD2 (6 bases). This CDR3 is built from 19 residues. Trimming shortened V by 0 bases and J by 0 bases, and 21 bases separated the two germline ends. Germline V gives CDR1 LGHNA, CDR2 YNFKEQ. The CDR3 DNA reads TGTGCCAGCAGCCAAGAAGAGAGCTTCGTACAGGACTACTCCTACGAGCAGTACTTC. Translated: CASSQEESFVQDYSYEQYF.

The V gene is TRBV4-1, the J gene TRBJ2-7; D perhaps matches TRBD1 (5 bases). The CDR3 contains 15 residues. Germline-derived CDR1 and CDR2 are MGHRA and YSYEKL. Trimming stripped 0 bases from V and 7 bases from J, with 16 bases between. The CDR3 is CASSQEAALAGEQYF. As DNA, the CDR3 is TGCGCCAGCAGCCAAGAGGCAGCCCTTGCAGGGGAGCAGTACTTC.

CDR3 sequence (DNA): TGTGCCAGCAGCTTGGACAGGGGCCACGAGCAGTACTTC. It translates to CASSLDRGHEQYF. The chain links TRBV7-2 to TRBJ2-7, with 9 bases that match TRBD1. J was trimmed by 5 bases and V by 3 bases; bases with no gene match: 2. The CDR3 totals 13 residues. The germline gives CDR1 SGHTA, CDR2 FQGNSA.

The chain recombines TRBV5-1 with TRBJ2-5, with D unresolved. V dropped 7 bases and J dropped 5 bases, with 12 bases sitting between them. CDR3 length: 12 amino acids. The germline CDR1 and CDR2 sequences are SGHRS and YFSETQ. In DNA, the CDR3 is TGCGCCAGCTTTAGAGTAAAGGAGACCCAGTACTTC. This gives the protein CASFRVKETQYF.

This clone has just a few counts. The chain links TRBV28 to TRBJ1-2, with D hard to call. V lost 5 bases and J lost 0, with 7 bases in between. Germline CDR1 reads MDHEN; CDR2 reads SYDVKM. The CDR3 totals 13 residues. Here the CDR3 DNA reads TGTGCCAGCAGTCTACAGTCTAACTATGGCTACACCTTC. The encoded protein is CASSLQSNYGYTF.

The chain is built from TRBV7-9 and TRBJ2-5; 10 positions match TRBD2. CDR1 SEHNR and CDR2 FQNEAQ come from the germline V gene (reference sequence). The CDR3 runs 13 residues. V was pared by 5 bases and J by 3 bases, with 0 bases of the junction left unmatched. CDR3 amino acids: CASSGLAEETQYF. CDR3 DNA: TGTGCCAGCAGCGGACTAGCGGAAGAGACCCAGTACTTC. The variable domain in full, with the rest retrieved from reference TRBV7-9 and TRBJ2-5, is DTGVSQNPRHKITKRGQNVTFRCDPISEHNRLYWYRQTLGQGPEFLTYFQNEAQLEKSRLLSDRFSAERPKGSFSTLEIQRTEQGDSAMYLCASSGLAEETQYFGPGTRLLVL.

The J gene is TRBJ1-5, the V gene TRBV28; 9 bases are a match to TRBD1. The CDR3 spans 15 residues. The germline CDR1 and CDR2 sequences are MDHEN and SYDVKM. Germline trimming cut 6 bases from V and 9 bases from J; bases unmatched to any gene: 12. The CDR3 here is CASRSDRGGSWPQHF. The CDR3 DNA reads as TGTGCCAGCAGGTCGGACAGGGGAGGCTCATGGCCCCAGCATTTT.

The V gene is TRBV27, the J gene TRBJ2-1; 10 positions agree with TRBD2. Germline V lookup: CDR1 MNHEY, CDR2 SMNVEV (reference sequence). J gave up 8 bases and V 6 bases, and 7 bases lay outside the gene matches. The CDR3 has 14 residues. The CDR3 region has the DNA TGTGCCAGCAGAGCGGGAGGGCCGGGCGATGAGCAGTTCTTC. Protein sequence: CASRAGGPGDEQFF.

V usage is TRBV5-1 and J usage is TRBJ2-1, with 7 bases lining up with TRBD2. The germline V gene has CDR1 SGHRS and CDR2 YFSETQ. V was clipped by 1 base and J by 8 bases; unmatched bases: 12. This CDR3 contains 16 residues. CDR3: CASSLSQAGLGDEQFF. In DNA, the CDR3 is TGCGCCAGCAGCTTGAGTCAAGCGGGGCTGGGGGATGAGCAGTTCTTC.

Concerning this clone itself: At one of its ends the junction is not consistent with the germline gene, which may arise from a read error. The V call is TRBV7-7, the J call TRBJ2-3, with D possibly being TRBD1 (7 bases). CDR1 SSHAT and CDR2 FNYEAQ come from the germline V gene (reference sequence). The CDR3 covers 12 residues. CDR3 amino acids: CASSHPGGQQYF. Here the CDR3 DNA reads TGTGCTAGCAGCCATCCAGGGGGGCAGCAGTATTTT.

V and J are TRBV15 and TRBJ2-3; TRBD2 agrees at 9 bases. Trimming at V came to 1 base and at J to 3 bases, leaving 2 bases not matched to a gene. CDR1 and CDR2 from the germline V gene are LNHNV and YYDKDF (reference sequence). The CDR3 length is 15 residues. CDR3 nucleotide sequence: TGTGCCACCAGCAGAGTAGCGGGAGTTACAGATACGCAGTATTTT. Amino acid sequence: CATSRVAGVTDTQYF.

Only one count was recorded for this clone. The rearrangement joins TRBV11-2 to TRBJ1-2; D may be TRBD1 (5 bases). V lost 1 base and J lost 0, with 15 bases in between. Germline lookup yields CDR1 SGHAT and CDR2 FQNNGV. This CDR3 region has 17 residues. CDR3 DNA sequence: TGTGCCAGCAGCTTAGTGGCAGGGCCGCAAGCTAACTATGGCTACACCTTC. Encoded protein: CASSLVAGPQANYGYTF.